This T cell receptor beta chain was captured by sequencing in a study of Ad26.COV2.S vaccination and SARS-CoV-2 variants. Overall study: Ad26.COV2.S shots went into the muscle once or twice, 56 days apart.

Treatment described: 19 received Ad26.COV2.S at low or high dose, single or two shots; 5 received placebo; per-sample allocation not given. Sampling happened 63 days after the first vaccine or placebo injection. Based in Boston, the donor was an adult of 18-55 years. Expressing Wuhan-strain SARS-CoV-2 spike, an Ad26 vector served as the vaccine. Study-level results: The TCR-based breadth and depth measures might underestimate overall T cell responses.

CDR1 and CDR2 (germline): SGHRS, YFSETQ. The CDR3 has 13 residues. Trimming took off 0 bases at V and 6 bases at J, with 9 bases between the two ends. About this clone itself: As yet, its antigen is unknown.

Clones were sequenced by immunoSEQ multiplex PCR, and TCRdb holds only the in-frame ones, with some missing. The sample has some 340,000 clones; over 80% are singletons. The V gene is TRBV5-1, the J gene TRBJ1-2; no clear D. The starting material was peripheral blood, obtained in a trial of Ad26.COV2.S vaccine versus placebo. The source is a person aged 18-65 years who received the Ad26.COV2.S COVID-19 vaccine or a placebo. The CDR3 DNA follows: TGCGCCAGCAGCTTGGAGACGCCTAATGGCTACACCTTC. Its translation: CASSLETPNGYTF.